The 20 T cell receptor beta chains reported below all come from one sample, sequenced in a study of control samples from healthy donors and cancer patients. Assay: immunoSEQ multiplex PCR; the TCRdb copy retains only in-frame clones and omits some. Counted here are 210,000 or so clones, about nine tenths occurring once; the ten biggest clones make up approximately 2%. Sequencing input: blood. Receptors were obtained from a man between 25 and 39 years old in good health.

This clone was detected once. This chain connects TRBV10-1 to TRBJ2-1, with 13 bases identical to TRBD2. Trimming at V came to 8 bases and at J to 5 bases, leaving 9 bases not matched to a gene. There are 16 residues in the CDR3. Per the germline V gene, CDR1 is WNHNN and CDR2 is SYGVQD (reference sequence). DNA for the CDR3: TGCGCCAGCGCCTTGACTAGCGGGGGGCCCGACAATGAGCAGTTCTTC. This sequence encodes CASALTSGGPDNEQFF.

The rearrangement uses TRBV5-1 and TRBJ1-1; no reliable D call. Germline V gives CDR1 SGHRS, CDR2 YFSETQ. With 0 bases removed from V and 6 bases from J, the gap between germline ends came to 9 bases. The length of the CDR3 is 13 residues. CDR3 bases: TGCGCCAGCAGCTTGGTAGGGAATGCTGAAGCTTTCTTT. Its protein product is CASSLVGNAEAFF.

V is TRBV3-1 (or the pseudogene TRBV3-2) and J is TRBJ2-7, with 12 bases fitting TRBD1. The CDR3 runs to 13 residues. Germline V gives CDR1 LGHDT, CDR2 YNNKEL (reference sequence). V was pared by 4 bases and J by 13 bases, with 8 bases of the junction left unmatched. In DNA, the CDR3 is TGTGCCAGCAGCCTAACCGGGACAGGGGGCTCATACTTC. Amino acid sequence: CASSLTGTGGSYF.

The gene calls are TRBV10-1 and TRBJ2-7; 9 bases fit TRBD1. Germline V lookup: CDR1 WNHNN, CDR2 SYGVQD (reference sequence). The V gene end was trimmed by 6 bases and the J gene end by 6 bases; junction bases not matched to a gene: 6. CDR3 length: 13 amino acids. This chain's CDR3 is CASSPGQGGEQYF. The CDR3 DNA sequence: TGCGCCAGCAGCCCGGGACAGGGAGGCGAGCAGTACTTC.

V is TRBV27 and J is TRBJ2-7; tentatively, D is TRBD2 (6 bases). The CDR3 is made up of 15 amino acids. The germline V and J ends were trimmed by 5 bases and 3 bases, with 17 bases remaining between them. Germline V gene lookup returns CDR1 MNHEY and CDR2 SMNVEV (reference sequence). This CDR3 reads CASSLGGQTLYEQYF. The CDR3 DNA sequence: TGTGCCAGCAGTCTGGGGGGTCAGACTCTCTACGAGCAGTACTTC.

The rearrangement uses TRBV7-9 and TRBJ1-5; 7 bases align to TRBD1. In germline, CDR1 is SEHNR, CDR2 FQNEAQ (reference sequence). V trimming: 4 bases; J trimming: 0 bases; junction bases outside the gene matches: 9. The CDR3 extends over 17 amino acids. The CDR3 coding sequence is TGTGCCAGCAGCTCCCGGGACAGCTTTCATAGCAATCAGCCCCAGCATTTT. Amino acids: CASSSRDSFHSNQPQHF.

This rearrangement joins TRBV7-8 to TRBJ2-5; the D gene is possibly TRBD1 (6 bases). V was shortened by 6 bases and J by 5 bases, with 16 bases between the two germline ends. The CDR3 covers 14 residues. Germline V gene data show CDR1 as SGHVS and CDR2 as FQNEAQ. CDR3 sequence reads: CASSPGQGLETQYF. As DNA, the CDR3 is TGTGCCAGCAGTCCGGGACAAGGGTTGGAGACCCAGTACTTC.

The J gene is TRBJ1-2, the V gene TRBV3-1 (or the pseudogene TRBV3-2), with D unclear. The CDR3 is 15 amino acids. Germline CDR1 LGHDT, CDR2 YNNKEL (reference sequence). V lost 0 bases, J lost 4 bases, and 12 bases lay in between. In nucleotides, the CDR3 is TGTGCCAGCAGCCAAGATACGAAGGTTTCCTATGGCTACACCTTC. It encodes CASSQDTKVSYGYTF.

This sequence joins TRBV7-3 and TRBJ1-2; 10 bases map to TRBD1. Germline V CDR1 and CDR2: SGHTA, FQGTGA. The CDR3 length is 13 residues. Trimming at V came to 4 bases and at J to 6 bases, leaving 2 bases not matched to a gene. The CDR3 is CASSSGTGDGYTF. The CDR3 coding sequence is TGTGCCAGCAGCTCCGGGACAGGGGATGGCTACACCTTC.

The chain combines TRBV19 with TRBJ1-5; D possibly corresponds to TRBD1 (6 bases). Trimming stripped 6 bases from V and 7 bases from J, with 10 bases between. This CDR3 has 12 amino acids. CDR1 is LNHDA, CDR2 SQIVND, per germline (reference sequence). The CDR3 sequence is CASRYRDQPQHF. DNA for the CDR3: TGTGCCAGTAGATACAGGGACCAGCCCCAGCATTTT.

The rearrangement joins TRBV3-1 (or the pseudogene TRBV3-2) to TRBJ2-7; 12 bases line up with TRBD2. Germline V CDR1 and CDR2: LGHDT, YNNKEL (reference sequence). V dropped 4 bases and J dropped 3; count of bases not matched to a gene: 4. The CDR3 sequence is 15 residues long. CDR3 in amino acids: CASSRLAGEGYEQYF. As DNA, the CDR3 is TGTGCCAGCAGCCGACTAGCGGGGGAGGGCTACGAGCAGTACTTC.

V gene TRBV5-5 combines with J gene TRBJ2-1, with no clear D. CDR1 and CDR2 (germline): SGHKS, YYEKEE (reference sequence). V lost 0 bases to trimming and J lost 5 bases, with 6 bases between them. CDR3 length equals 13 residues. The CDR3 bases are TGTGCCAGCAGCTTGGCCATCCACAATGAGCAGTTCTTC. Amino acids: CASSLAIHNEQFF.

The chain uses TRBV7-6 and TRBJ2-7; D is unresolved. The V end was cut by 0 bases, the J end by 3 bases, with 12 bases between. The germline V gene encodes CDR1 SGHVS and CDR2 FNYEAQ. The CDR3 is 15 amino acids. The DNA for the CDR3 is TGTGCCAGCAGCTTAGCGCTGGGGATGAGCTACGAGCAGTACTTC. Its protein product is CASSLALGMSYEQYF.

The rearrangement joins TRBV9 to TRBJ1-6; D gene ambiguous. Germline CDR1 reads SGDLS; CDR2 reads YYNGEE. Trimming pared 0 bases from V and 16 bases from J, leaving 14 bases between. The CDR3 has 13 residues. CDR3 amino acids: CASSVGELEILHF. CDR3 DNA: TGTGCCAGCAGCGTAGGGGAGTTGGAAATACTCCACTTT.

This chain connects TRBV4-2 to TRBJ1-2; D perhaps matches TRBD1 (5 bases). V shed 4 bases and J shed 3 bases, with 24 bases lying between them. Germline CDR1 is LGHNA and CDR2 is YNFKEQ. The CDR3 runs 18 residues. The CDR3 nucleotides are TGTGCCAGCAGCCTCGATCCGAAGGCAGGGCCCCTGGACTATGGCTACACCTTC. Amino acids: CASSLDPKAGPLDYGYTF.

V and J are TRBV29-1 and TRBJ2-7; 11 positions agree with TRBD2. In germline, CDR1 is SQVTM, CDR2 ANQGSEA. V shed 5 bases, J shed 3 bases, and the junction held 3 bases outside the gene matches. This CDR3 comprises 13 residues. For the CDR3, the DNA is TGCAGCGTTCAGACTAGCGGGGTCTACGAGCAGTACTTC. This encodes CSVQTSGVYEQYF.

The chain links TRBV19 to TRBJ2-2; D possibly corresponds to TRBD1 (6 bases). Germline V gene data show CDR1 as LNHDA and CDR2 as SQIVND (reference sequence). The CDR3 sequence is 14 residues long. The ends were cut back, 6 bases at V and 2 bases at J, with 10 bases in the middle. The CDR3 sequence: CASRQGPNTGELFF. The DNA of the CDR3 is TGTGCCAGTAGACAGGGACCTAACACCGGGGAGCTGTTTTTT.

This clone is a singleton in its sample. The V call is TRBV5-5, the J call TRBJ2-7; 7 nucleotides align to TRBD1. V shed 4 bases, J shed 5 bases, and the junction held 21 bases outside the gene matches. Germline V CDR1 and CDR2: SGHKS, YYEKEE (reference sequence). The CDR3 sequence is 18 residues long. This CDR3 reads CASSDPTSTGKIYHEQYF. CDR3 DNA: TGTGCCAGCAGCGACCCAACCTCGACAGGGAAGATTTACCACGAGCAGTACTTC.

The V and J genes are TRBV7-2 and TRBJ2-3, with TRBD2 matching 12 bases. The CDR3 runs to 17 residues. The V gene end was trimmed by 6 bases and the J gene end by 4 bases; junction bases not matched to a gene: 11. Germline assignment: CDR1 SGHTA and CDR2 FQGNSA. In nucleotides, the CDR3 is TGTGCCAGCAGGGAACTAGCGGGGGGCGGGGTCTCAGATACGCAGTATTTT. It yields the protein CASRELAGGGVSDTQYF.

The V gene is TRBV9, the J gene TRBJ2-3; TRBD2 agrees at 9 bases. The V segment lost 2 bases and the J segment 5 bases; nucleotides outside the gene matches: 6. The germline V gene encodes CDR1 SGDLS and CDR2 YYNGEE. This CDR3 contains 15 residues. As DNA, the CDR3 is TGTGCCAGCAGCGTTGCGGGGGGGCCCGGAGATACGCAGTATTTT. Protein: CASSVAGGPGDTQYF.